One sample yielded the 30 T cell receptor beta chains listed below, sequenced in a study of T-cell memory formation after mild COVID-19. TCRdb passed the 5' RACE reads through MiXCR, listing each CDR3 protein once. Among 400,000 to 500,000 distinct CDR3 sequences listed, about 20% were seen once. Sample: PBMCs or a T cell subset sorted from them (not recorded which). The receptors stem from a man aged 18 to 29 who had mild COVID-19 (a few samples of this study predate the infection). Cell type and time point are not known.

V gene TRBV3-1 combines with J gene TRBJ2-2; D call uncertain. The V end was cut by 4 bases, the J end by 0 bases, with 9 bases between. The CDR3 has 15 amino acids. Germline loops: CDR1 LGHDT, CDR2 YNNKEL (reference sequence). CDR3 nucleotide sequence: TGTGCCAGCAGCCTCCATCAATCGAACACCGGGGAGCTGTTTTTT. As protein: CASSLHQSNTGELFF.

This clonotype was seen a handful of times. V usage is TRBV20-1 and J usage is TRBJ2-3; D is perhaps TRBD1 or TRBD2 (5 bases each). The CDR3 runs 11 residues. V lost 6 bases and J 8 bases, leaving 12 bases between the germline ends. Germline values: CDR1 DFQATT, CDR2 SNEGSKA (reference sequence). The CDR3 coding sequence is TGCAGTGCAAGCAGGGCGGGTACGCAGTATTTT. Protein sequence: CSASRAGTQYF.

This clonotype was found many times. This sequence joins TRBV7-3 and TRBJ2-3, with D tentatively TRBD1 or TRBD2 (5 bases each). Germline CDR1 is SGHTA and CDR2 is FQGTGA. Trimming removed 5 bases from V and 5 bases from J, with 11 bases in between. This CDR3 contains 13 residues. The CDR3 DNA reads TGTGCCAGCAGCAGCAGGGCGGGAGATACGCAGTATTTT. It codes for CASSSRAGDTQYF. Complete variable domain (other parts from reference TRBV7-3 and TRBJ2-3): GAGVSQTPSNKVTEKGKYVELRCDPISGHTALYWYRQSLGQGPEFLIYFQGTGAADDSGLPNDRFFAVRPEGSVSTLKIQRTERGDSAVYLCASSSRAGDTQYFGPGTRLTVL.

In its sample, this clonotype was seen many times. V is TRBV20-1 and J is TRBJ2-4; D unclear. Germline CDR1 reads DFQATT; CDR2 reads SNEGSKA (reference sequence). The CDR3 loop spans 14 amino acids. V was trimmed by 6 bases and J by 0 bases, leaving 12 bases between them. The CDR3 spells CSAMTGLAKNIQYF. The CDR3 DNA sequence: TGCAGTGCGATGACTGGTCTAGCCAAAAACATTCAGTACTTC.

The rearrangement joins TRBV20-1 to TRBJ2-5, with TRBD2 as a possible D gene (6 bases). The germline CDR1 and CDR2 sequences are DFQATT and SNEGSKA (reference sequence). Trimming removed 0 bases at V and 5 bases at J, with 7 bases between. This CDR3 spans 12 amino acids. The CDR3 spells CSARERGETQYF. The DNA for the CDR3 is TGCAGTGCTAGAGAACGGGGGGAGACCCAGTACTTC.

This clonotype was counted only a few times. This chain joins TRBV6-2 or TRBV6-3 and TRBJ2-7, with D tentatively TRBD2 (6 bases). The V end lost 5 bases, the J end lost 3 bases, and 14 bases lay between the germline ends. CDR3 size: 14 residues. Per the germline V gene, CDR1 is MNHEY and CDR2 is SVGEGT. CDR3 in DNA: TGTGCCAGCAGTCAACCAGGAGGGTTCTACGAGCAGTACGTC. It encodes CASSQPGGFYEQYV.

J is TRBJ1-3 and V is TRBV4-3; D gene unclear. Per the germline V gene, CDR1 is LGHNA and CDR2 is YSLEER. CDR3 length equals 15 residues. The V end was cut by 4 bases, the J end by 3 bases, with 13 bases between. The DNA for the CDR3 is TGCGCCAGCAGCCTCGGACCGGGTGGTGGAAACACCATATATTTT. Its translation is CASSLGPGGGNTIYF.

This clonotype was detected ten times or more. CDR3 region: CASSHWGLAGGWQYF. The CDR3 DNA sequence: TGCGCCAGCAGCCACTGGGGACTAGCGGGAGGTTGGCAGTATTTT. The rearrangement uses TRBV4-1 and TRBJ2-3, with 15 bases that match TRBD2. The CDR3 contains 15 residues. The junction had 6 bases not matched to a gene; V was cut back by 3 bases and J by 11 bases. Germline assignment: CDR1 MGHRA and CDR2 YSYEKL.

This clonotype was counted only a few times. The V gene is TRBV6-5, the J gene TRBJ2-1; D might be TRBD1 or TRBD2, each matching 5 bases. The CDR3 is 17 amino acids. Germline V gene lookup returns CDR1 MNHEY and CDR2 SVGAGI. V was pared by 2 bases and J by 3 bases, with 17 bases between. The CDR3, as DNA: TGTGCCAGCAGTTACGATCCCACCGGGGCGATCTACAATGAGCAGTTCTTC. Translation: CASSYDPTGAIYNEQFF.

This chain's CDR3 is CASSSPGMANEQFF. Written as DNA, the CDR3 is TGTGCCAGCAGTTCACCCGGGATGGCGAATGAGCAGTTCTTC. The chain is built from TRBV6-2 or TRBV6-3 and TRBJ2-1; a possible D gene is TRBD2 (5 bases). The CDR3 is 14 residues long. Trimming removed 4 bases at V and 7 bases at J, with 14 bases between. Germline V CDR1 and CDR2: MNHEY, SVGEGT.

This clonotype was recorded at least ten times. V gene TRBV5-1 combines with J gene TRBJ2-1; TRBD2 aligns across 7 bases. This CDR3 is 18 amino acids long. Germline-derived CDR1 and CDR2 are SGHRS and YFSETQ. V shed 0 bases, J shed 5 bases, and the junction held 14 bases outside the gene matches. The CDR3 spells CASSLAPGGASGDNEQFF. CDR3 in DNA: TGCGCCAGCAGCTTGGCGCCGGGTGGGGCTAGCGGTGACAATGAGCAGTTCTTC. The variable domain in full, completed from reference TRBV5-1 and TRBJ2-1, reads KAGVTQTPRYLIKTRGQQVTLSCSPISGHRSVSWYQQTPGQGLQFLFEYFSETQRNKGNFPGRFSGRQFSNSRSEMNVSTLELGDSALYLCASSLAPGGASGDNEQFFGPGTRLTVL.

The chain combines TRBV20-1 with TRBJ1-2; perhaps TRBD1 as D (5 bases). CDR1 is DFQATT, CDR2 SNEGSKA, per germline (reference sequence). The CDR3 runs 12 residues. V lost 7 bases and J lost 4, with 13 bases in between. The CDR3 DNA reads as TGCAGTGTCCTTCCGGGGACCTATGGCTACACCTTC. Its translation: CSVLPGTYGYTF.

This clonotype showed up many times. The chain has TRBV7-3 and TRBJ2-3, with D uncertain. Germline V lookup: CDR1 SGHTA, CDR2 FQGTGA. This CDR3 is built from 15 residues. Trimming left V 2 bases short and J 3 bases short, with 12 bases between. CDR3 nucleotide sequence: TGTGCCAGCAGCTTATTCGGTCAAGGAACAGATACGCAGTATTTT. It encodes CASSLFGQGTDTQYF.

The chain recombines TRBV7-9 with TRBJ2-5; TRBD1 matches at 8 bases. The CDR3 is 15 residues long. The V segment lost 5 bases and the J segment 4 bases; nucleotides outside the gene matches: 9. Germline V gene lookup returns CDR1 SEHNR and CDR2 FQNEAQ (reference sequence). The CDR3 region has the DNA TGTGCCAGCAGCCATTCTGGGACAGGTGTAGAGACCCAGTACTTC. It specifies CASSHSGTGVETQYF.

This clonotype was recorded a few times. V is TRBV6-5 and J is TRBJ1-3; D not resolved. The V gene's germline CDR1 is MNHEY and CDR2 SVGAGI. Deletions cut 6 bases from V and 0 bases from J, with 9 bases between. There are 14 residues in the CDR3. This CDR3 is CASRARSSGNTIYF. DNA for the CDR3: TGTGCCAGCAGGGCACGGAGCTCTGGAAACACCATATATTTT.

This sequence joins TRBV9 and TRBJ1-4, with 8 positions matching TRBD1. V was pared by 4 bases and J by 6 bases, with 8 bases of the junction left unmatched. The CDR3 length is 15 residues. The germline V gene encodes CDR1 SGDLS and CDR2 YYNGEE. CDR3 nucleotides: TGTGCCAGCAGCACCCCAGGGGGCAGTGATGAAAAACTGTTTTTT. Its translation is CASSTPGGSDEKLFF.

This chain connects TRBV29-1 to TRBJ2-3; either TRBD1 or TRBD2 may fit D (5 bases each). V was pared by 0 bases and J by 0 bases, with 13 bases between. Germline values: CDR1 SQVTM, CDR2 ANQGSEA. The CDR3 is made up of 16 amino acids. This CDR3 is CSVEDKGRASTDTQYF. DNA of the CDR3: TGCAGCGTTGAAGATAAGGGACGCGCTAGCACAGATACGCAGTATTTT.

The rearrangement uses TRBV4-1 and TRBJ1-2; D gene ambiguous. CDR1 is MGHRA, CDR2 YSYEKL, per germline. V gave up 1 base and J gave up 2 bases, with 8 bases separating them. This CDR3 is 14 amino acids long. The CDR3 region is CASSQVVLNYGYTF. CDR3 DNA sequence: TGCGCCAGCAGCCAAGTAGTCCTCAACTATGGCTACACCTTC.

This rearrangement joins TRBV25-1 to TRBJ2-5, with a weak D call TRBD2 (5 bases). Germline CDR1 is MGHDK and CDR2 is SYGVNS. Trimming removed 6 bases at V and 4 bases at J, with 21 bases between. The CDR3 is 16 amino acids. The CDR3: CASSPEVGIGRETQYF. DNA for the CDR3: TGTGCCAGCAGCCCCGAGGTCGGGATCGGACGAGAGACCCAGTACTTC.

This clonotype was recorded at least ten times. The CDR3 loop reads CASSSGEQFF. The DNA of the CDR3 is TGTGCCAGCAGTTCGGGTGAGCAGTTCTTC. The chain has TRBV6-2 or TRBV6-3 and TRBJ2-1; D ambiguous. Germline V lookup: CDR1 MNHEY, CDR2 SVGEGT. The ends were cut back, 4 bases at V and 9 bases at J, with 4 bases in the middle. The CDR3 contains 10 residues.

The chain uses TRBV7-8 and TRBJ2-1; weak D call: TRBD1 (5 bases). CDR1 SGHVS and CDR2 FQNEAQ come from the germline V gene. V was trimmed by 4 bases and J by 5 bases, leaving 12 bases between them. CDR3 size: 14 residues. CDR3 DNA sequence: TGTGCCAGCAGCTGGAACAGGATAGACAATGAGCAGTTCTTC. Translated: CASSWNRIDNEQFF.

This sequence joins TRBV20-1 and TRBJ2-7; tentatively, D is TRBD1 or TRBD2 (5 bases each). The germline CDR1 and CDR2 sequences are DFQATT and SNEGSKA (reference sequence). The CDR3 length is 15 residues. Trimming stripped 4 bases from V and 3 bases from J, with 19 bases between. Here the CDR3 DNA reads TGCAGTGCTACCCCGAGAGGGGCTCCCTTCTACGAGCAGTACGTC. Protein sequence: CSATPRGAPFYEQYV.

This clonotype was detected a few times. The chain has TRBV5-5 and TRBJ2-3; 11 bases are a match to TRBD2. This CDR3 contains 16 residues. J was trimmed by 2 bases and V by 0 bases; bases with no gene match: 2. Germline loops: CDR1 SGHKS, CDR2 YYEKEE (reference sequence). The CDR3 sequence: CASSLVTSGDTDTQYF. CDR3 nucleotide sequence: TGTGCCAGCAGCTTGGTGACTAGCGGGGACACAGATACGCAGTATTTT.

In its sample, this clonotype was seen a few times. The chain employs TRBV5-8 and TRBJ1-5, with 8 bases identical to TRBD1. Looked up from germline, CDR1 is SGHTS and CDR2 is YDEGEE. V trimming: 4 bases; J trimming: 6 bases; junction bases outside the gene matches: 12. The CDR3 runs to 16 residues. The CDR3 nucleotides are TGTGCCAGCAGCCGGTACATGGGAGGGACAGGTCAGCCCCAGCATTTT. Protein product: CASSRYMGGTGQPQHF.

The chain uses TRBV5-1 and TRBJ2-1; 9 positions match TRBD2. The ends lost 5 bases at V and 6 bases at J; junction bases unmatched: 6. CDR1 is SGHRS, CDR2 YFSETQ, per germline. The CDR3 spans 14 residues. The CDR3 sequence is CASRYGGGANEQFF. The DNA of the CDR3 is TGCGCCAGCAGATATGGCGGGGGGGCCAATGAGCAGTTCTTC.

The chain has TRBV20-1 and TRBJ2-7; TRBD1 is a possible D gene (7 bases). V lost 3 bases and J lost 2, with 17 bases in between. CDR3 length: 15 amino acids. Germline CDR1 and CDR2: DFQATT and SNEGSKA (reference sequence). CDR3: CSASRRGLIPYEQYF. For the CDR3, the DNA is TGCAGTGCTAGCCGGAGGGGGCTTATCCCCTACGAGCAGTACTTC.

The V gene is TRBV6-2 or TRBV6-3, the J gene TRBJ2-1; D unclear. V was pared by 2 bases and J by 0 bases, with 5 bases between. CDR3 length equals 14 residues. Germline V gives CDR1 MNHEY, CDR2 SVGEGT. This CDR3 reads CASSYGLSYNEQFF. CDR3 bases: TGTGCCAGCAGTTACGGCCTCTCCTACAATGAGCAGTTCTTC.

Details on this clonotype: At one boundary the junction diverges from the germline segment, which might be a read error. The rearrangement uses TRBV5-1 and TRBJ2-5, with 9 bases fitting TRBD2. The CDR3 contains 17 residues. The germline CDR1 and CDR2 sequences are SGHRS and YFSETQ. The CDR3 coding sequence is TGTGCCAGCAGCTTAGCGAGCCTAGCGGGGTGGATGTATACCCAGTACTTC. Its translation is CASSLASLAGWMYTQYF.

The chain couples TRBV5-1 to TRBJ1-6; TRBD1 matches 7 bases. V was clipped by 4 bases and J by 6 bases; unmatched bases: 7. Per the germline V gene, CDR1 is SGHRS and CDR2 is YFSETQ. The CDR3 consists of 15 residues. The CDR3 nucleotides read TGCGCCAGCAGCCCCGATGACAGGGCTAATTCACCCCTCCACTTT. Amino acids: CASSPDDRANSPLHF.

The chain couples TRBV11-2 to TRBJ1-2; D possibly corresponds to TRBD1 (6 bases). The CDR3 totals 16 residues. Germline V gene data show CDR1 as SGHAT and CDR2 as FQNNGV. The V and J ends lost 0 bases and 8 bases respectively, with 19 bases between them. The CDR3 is CASSLDGVSSQGGYTF. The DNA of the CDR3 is TGTGCCAGCAGCTTAGATGGGGTGTCCTCTCAGGGGGGCTACACCTTC.